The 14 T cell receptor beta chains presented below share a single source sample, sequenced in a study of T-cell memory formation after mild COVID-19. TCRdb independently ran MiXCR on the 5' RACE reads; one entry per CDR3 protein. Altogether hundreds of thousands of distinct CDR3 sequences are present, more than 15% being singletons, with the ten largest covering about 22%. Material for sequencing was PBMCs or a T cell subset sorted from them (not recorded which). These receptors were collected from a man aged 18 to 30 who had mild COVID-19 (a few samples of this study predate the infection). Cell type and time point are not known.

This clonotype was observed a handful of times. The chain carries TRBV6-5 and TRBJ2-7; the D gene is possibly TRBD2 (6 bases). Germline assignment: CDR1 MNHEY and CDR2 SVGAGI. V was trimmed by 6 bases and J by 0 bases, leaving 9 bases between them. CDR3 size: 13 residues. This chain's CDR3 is CASRRGSSYEQYF. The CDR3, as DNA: TGTGCCAGCAGGCGGGGATCCTCCTACGAGCAGTACTTC.

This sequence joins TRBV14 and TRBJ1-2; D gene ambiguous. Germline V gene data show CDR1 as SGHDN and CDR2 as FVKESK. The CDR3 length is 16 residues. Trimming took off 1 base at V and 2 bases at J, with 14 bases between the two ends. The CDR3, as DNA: TGTGCCAGCAGCCAAGTGCACAGCGACGGGAACTATGGCTACACCTTC. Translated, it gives CASSQVHSDGNYGYTF.

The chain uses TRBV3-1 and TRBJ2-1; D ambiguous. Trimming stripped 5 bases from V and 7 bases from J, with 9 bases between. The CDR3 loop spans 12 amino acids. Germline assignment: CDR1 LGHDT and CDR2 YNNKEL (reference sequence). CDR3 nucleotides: TGTGCCAGCAGCTACCCCGGGAATGAGCAGTTCTTC. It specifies CASSYPGNEQFF.

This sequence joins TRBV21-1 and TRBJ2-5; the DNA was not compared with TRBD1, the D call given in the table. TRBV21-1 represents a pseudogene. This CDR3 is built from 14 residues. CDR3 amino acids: CASSPRRGTETQYF. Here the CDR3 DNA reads TGTGCCAGCAGCCCGCGCCGGGGCACGGAGACCCAGTACTTC.

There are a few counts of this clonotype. CDR3 bases: TGTGCTAGTGGTTTGGCAGGGTCAGAGACCCAGTACTTC. Translation: CASGLAGSETQYF. The V and J genes are TRBV12-5 and TRBJ2-5; tentatively, D is TRBD1 (5 bases). The V end was cut by 1 base, the J end by 4 bases, with 7 bases between. The CDR3 runs to 13 residues. Looked up from germline, CDR1 is LGHNT and CDR2 is FRNRAP.

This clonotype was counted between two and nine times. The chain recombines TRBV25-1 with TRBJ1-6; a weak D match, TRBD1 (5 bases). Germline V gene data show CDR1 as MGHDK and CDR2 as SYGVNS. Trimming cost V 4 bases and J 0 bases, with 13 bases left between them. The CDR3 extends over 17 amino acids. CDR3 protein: CASSVGLPSSYNSPLHF. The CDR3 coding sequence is TGTGCCAGCAGTGTGGGACTTCCGAGCTCCTATAATTCACCCCTCCACTTT.

This CDR3 reads CASSGGGIGETQYF. CDR3 sequence (DNA): TGCGCCAGCTCAGGAGGGGGCATTGGAGAGACCCAGTACTTC. V gene TRBV5-1 combines with J gene TRBJ2-5, with D possibly being TRBD1 (7 bases). CDR1 is SGHRS and CDR2 is YFSETQ in the germline V gene. The CDR3 extends over 14 amino acids. V was shortened by 7 bases and J by 4 bases, with 17 bases between the two germline ends.

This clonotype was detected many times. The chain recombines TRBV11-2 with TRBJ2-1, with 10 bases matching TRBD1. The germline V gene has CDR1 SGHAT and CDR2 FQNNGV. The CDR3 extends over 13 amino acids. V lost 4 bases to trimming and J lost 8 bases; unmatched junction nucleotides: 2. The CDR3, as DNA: TGTGCCAGCAGCTCGACAGGGGGCGATGAGCAGTTCTTC. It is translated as CASSSTGGDEQFF.

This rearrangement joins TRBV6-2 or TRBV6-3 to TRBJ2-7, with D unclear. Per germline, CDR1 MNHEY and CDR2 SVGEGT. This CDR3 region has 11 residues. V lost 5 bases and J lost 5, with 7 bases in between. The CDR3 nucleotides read TGTGCCAGCAGTACGGCCCACGAGCAGTACTTC. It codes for CASSTAHEQYF.

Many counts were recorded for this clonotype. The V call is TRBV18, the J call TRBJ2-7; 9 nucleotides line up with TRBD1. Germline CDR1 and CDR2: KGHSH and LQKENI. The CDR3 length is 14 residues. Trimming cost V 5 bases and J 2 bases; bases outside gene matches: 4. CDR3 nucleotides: TGTGCCAGCTCAAACAGGGGGCCCCCCTACGAGCAGTACTTC. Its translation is CASSNRGPPYEQYF.

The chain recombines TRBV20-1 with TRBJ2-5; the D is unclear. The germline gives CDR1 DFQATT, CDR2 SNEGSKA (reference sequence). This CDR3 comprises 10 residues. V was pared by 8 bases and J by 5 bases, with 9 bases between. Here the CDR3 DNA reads TGCAGTCCCAAGCTCGAGACCCAGTACTTC. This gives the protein CSPKLETQYF.

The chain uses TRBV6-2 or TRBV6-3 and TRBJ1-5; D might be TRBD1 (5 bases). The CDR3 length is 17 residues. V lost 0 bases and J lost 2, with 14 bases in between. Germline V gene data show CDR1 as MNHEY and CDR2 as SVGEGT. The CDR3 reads CASSYSIGGDGNQPQHF. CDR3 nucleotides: TGTGCCAGCAGTTACTCGATAGGAGGGGATGGCAATCAGCCCCAGCATTTT.

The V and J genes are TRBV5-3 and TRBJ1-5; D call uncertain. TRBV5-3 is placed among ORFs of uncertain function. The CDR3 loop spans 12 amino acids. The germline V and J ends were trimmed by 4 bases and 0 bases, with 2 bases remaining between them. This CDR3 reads CARSPSNQPQHF. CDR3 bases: TGTGCCAGAAGCCCTAGCAATCAGCCCCAGCATTTT.

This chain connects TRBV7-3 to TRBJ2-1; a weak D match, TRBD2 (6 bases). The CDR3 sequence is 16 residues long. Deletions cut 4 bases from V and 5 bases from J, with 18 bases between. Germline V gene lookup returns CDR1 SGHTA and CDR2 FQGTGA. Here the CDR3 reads CASSSFGGGVNNEQFF. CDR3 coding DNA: TGTGCCAGCAGCTCCTTTGGAGGCGGGGTTAACAATGAGCAGTTCTTC.